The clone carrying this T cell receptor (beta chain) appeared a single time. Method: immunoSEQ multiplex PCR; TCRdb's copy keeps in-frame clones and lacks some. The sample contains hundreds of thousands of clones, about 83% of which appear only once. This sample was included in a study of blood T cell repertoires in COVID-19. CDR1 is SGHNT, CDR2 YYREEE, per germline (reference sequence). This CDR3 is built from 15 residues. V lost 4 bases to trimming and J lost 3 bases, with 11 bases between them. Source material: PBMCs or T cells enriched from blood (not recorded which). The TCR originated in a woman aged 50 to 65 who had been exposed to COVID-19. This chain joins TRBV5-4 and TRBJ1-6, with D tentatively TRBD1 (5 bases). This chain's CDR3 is CASSVAGIYNSPLHF. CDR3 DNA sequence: TGTGCCAGCAGCGTAGCAGGGATCTATAATTCACCCCTCCACTTT.